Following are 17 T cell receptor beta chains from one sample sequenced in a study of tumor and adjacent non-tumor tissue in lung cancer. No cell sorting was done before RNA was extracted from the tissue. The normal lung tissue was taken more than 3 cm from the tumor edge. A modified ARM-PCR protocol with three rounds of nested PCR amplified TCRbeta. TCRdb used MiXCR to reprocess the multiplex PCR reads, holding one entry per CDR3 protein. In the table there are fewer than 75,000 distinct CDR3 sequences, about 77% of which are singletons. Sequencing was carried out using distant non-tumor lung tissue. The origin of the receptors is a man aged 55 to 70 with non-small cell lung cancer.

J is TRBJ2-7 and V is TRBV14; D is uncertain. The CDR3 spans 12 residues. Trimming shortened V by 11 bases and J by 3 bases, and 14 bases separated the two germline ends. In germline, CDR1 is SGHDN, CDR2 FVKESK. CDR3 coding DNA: TGTGCCGGCAATCAAGGTTACTACGAGCAGTACTTC. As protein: CAGNQGYYEQYF.

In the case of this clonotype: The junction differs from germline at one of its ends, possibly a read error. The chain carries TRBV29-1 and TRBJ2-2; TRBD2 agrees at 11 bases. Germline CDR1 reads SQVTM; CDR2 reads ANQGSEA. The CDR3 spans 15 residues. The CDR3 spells CRVPRGTSGTGKLFF. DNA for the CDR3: TGCAGGGTTCCCAGGGGGACTAGCGGCACCGGGAAGCTGTTTTTT.

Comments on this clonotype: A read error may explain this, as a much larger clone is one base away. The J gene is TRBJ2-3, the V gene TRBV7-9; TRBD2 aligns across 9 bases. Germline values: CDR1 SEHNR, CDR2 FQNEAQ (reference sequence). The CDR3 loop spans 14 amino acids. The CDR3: CACSFSGGTDTQYF. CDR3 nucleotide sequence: TGTGCCTGCAGCTTTAGCGGGGGTACAGATACGCAGTATTTT.

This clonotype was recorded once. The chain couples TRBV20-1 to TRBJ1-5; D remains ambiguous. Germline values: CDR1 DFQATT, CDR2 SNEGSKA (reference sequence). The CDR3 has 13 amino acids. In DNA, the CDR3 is TGCAGCGCTCAGACGGAGACGGAACAGCCCCAGCATTTT. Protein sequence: CSAQTETEQPQHF.

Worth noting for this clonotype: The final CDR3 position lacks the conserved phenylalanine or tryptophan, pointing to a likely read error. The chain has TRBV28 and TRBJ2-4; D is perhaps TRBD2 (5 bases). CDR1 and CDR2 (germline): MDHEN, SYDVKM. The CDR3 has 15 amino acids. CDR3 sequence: CANSLYPLAKNIQYL. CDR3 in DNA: TGTGCCAACAGTTTATACCCCCTAGCCAAAAATATTCAGTACTTG.

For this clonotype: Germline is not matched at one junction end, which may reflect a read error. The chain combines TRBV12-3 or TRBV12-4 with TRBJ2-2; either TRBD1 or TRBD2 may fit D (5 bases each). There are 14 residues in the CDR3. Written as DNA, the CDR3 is TGTGCCTGCAGTTTGAATCTGGACACCGGGGAGCTGTGTTTT. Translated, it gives CACSLNLDTGELCF.

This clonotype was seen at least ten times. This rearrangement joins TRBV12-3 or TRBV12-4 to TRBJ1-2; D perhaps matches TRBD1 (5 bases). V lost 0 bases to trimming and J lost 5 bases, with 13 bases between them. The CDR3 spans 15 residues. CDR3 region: CASSLAQGRPYGYTF. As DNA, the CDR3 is TGTGCCAGCAGTTTAGCGCAGGGAAGACCATATGGCTACACCTTC.

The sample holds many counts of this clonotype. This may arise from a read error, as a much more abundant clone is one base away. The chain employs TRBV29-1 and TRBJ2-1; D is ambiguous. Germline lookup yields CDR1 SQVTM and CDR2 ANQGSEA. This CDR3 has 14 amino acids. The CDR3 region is CSVKDPGIYNEQFF. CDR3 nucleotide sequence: TGCAGCGTTAAAGATCCAGGAATCTACAATGAGCAGTTCTTC.

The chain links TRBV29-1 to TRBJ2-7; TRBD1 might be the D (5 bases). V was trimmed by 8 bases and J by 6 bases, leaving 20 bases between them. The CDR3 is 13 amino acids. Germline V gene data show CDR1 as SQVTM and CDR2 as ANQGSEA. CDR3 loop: CSTGTGSRCEQYF. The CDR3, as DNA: TGCAGCACTGGAACAGGATCCCGTTGCGAGCAGTACTTC.

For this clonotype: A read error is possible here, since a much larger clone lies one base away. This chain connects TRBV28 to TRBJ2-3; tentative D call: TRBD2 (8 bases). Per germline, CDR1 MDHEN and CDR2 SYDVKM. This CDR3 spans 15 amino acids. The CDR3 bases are TGTGCCAGCAGCCAGGGGGTAGCGGGAACAGATTCGCAGTATTTT. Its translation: CASSQGVAGTDSQYF.

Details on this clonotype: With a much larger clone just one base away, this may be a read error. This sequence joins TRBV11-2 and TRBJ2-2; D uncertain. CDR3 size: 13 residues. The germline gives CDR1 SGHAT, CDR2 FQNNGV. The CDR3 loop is CVSSFENTGELFF. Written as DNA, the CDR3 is TGTGTCAGCAGCTTCGAGAACACCGGGGAGCTGTTTTTT.

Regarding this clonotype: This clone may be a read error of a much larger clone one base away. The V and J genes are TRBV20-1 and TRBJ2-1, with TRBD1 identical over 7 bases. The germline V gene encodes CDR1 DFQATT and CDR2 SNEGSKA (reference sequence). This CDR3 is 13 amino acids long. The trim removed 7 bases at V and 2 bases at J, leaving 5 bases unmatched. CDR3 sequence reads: CSVGQHPYNEQFF. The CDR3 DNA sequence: TGCAGTGTGGGACAGCACCCCTACAATGAGCAGTTCTTC.

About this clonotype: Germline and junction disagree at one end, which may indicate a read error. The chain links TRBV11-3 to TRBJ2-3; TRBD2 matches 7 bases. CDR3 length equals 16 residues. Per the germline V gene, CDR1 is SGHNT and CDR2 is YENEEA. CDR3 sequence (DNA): TGTGTCAGCAGCCCAGGGACTAACGGTGTCACAGATACGCAGTATTTT. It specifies CVSSPGTNGVTDTQYF.

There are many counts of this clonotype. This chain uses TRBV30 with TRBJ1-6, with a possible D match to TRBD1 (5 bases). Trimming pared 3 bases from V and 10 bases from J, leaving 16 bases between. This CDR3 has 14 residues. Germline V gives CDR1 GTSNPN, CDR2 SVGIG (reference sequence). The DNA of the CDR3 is TGTGCCTGGAGCCTATGGGACTTGGGATCACCCCTCCACTTT. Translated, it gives CAWSLWDLGSPLHF.

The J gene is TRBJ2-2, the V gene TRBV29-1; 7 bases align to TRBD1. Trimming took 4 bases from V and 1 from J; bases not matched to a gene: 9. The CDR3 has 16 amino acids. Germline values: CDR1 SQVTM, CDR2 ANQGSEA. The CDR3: CSVVDRDRMNTGELFF. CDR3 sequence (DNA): TGCAGCGTTGTTGATCGGGACAGAATGAACACCGGGGAGCTGTTTTTT.

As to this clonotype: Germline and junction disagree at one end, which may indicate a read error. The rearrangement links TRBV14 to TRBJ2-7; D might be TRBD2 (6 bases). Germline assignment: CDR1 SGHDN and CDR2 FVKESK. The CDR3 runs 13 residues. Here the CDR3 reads CASGQSTGGEQYF. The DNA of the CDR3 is TGTGCCAGCGGCCAAAGTACCGGGGGTGAGCAGTACTTC. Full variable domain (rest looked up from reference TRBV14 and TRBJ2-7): EAGVTQFPSHSVIEKGQTVTLRCDPISGHDNLYWYRRVMGKEIKFLLHFVKESKQDESGMPNNRFLAERTGGTYSTLKVQPAELEDSGVYFCASGQSTGGEQYFGPGTRLTVT.

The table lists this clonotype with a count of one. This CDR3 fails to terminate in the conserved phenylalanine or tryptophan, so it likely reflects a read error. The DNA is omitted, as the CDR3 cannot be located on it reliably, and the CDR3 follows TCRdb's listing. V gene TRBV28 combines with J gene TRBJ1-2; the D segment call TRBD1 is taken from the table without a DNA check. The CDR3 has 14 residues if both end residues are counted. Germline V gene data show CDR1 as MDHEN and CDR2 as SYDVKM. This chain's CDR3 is CASSPLGTKNRCTL.